This T cell receptor beta chain was obtained from a study of blood T cells in healthy people across ages. The study's findings and limits: Because sorting was not performed, PBMCs prevented conclusive naive versus antigen-experienced comparison.

Using a J-beta primer mix together with a sample-barcoded 5' primer, a second PCR was run for roughly 7 to 12 cycles. Per-sample output comprised a minimum of 2.5 million paired-end reads containing CDR3. TCRdb itself ran the 5' RACE reads through MiXCR, one entry per CDR3 protein. In the table there are about 640,000 distinct CDR3 sequences, around 54% of which are singletons. As concerns this clonotype: The target antigen is unknown.

This CDR3 region has 14 residues. Germline-derived CDR1 and CDR2 are SQVTM and ANQGSEA. V shed 6 bases and J 8 bases; nucleotides not matched to a gene: 15. Sequenced: blood. The genes are TRBV29-1 and TRBJ1-1; 7 bases map to TRBD1. The receptor was isolated from a man aged 55 to 70 in good health. The DNA for the CDR3 is TGCAGCGTAAGACCGTCCTCGGCGGGACAGGAAGCTTTCTTT. This translates into CSVRPSSAGQEAFF.